This T cell receptor (beta chain) stems from a study of cytomegalovirus exposure and HLA in healthy donors. The CDR3 has 13 amino acids. Trimming took 1 base from V and 11 from J; bases not matched to a gene: 7. Germline CDR1 is SEHNR and CDR2 is FQNEAQ (reference sequence). Some clones are missing from TCRdb's copy, which holds only in-frame ones; the method was immunoSEQ multiplex PCR. Of about 140,000 clones in the sample, less than 95% were seen once. Separate from the roughly 730-subject first cohort, the approximately 120-subject validation cohort was the one that the donors belonged to. The chain links TRBV7-9 to TRBJ1-1, with 7 bases lining up with TRBD1. Material: PBMCs. The source is a man aged 18-30 years in good health and CMV-seropositive. CDR3 residues: CASSLELGTVAFF. CDR3 DNA: TGTGCCAGCAGCTTAGAGCTTGGGACAGTGGCTTTCTTT.